These 7 T cell receptor beta chains originate from one sample sequenced in a study of cytomegalovirus exposure and HLA in healthy donors. 60 Vbeta and 13 Jbeta primers were used in PCR. Sequenced by immunoSEQ multiplex PCR; TCRdb stores in-frame clones only, minus some. The table has approximately 110,000 clones, roughly 81% seen once; the top ten hold approximately 1%. The source material was PBMCs. These receptors were taken from a woman in her twenties or thirties in good health and CMV-seronegative.

The rearrangement links TRBV6-1 to TRBJ2-5; 7 nucleotides agree with TRBD2. CDR1 MNHNS and CDR2 SASEGT come from the germline V gene. The V segment lost 2 bases and the J segment 8 bases; nucleotides outside the gene matches: 5. The CDR3 is 13 residues long. The CDR3 spells CASSEYASGTQYF. The CDR3 bases are TGTGCCAGCAGTGAATACGCTAGCGGAACCCAGTACTTC.

The CDR3 bases are TGTGCCAGCCCCCGGGACAGGAACACTGAAGCTTTCTTT. It is translated as CASPRDRNTEAFF. The gene calls are TRBV6-6 and TRBJ1-1; 7 nucleotides align to TRBD1. CDR1 and CDR2 from the germline V gene are MNHNY and SVGAGI (reference sequence). The CDR3 runs 13 residues. Trimming removed 8 bases from V and 1 base from J; junction bases left unmatched: 4.

The chain is built from TRBV7-3 and TRBJ2-3; 9 bases are shared with TRBD1. V shed 6 bases and J 1 base; nucleotides not matched to a gene: 2. Germline V CDR1 and CDR2: SGHTA, FQGTGA. The CDR3 loop spans 14 amino acids. CDR3: CASSRDRGTDTQYF. Written as DNA, the CDR3 is TGTGCCAGCAGTAGGGACAGGGGCACAGATACGCAGTATTTT.

This chain connects TRBV18 to TRBJ1-4, with a possible D match to TRBD1 (6 bases). The CDR3 covers 17 residues. Trimming removed 2 bases from V and 0 bases from J, with 13 bases in between. The germline V gene has CDR1 KGHSH and CDR2 LQKENI. CDR3 loop: CASSPGQLSATNEKLFF. The CDR3 region has the DNA TGTGCCAGCTCACCAGGACAGCTCTCTGCAACTAATGAAAAACTGTTTTTT.

DNA for the CDR3: TGTGCCAGCCTCCAGGGTCCTAACTATGGCTACACCTTC. The encoded protein is CASLQGPNYGYTF. The rearrangement joins TRBV6-5 to TRBJ1-2, with D tentatively TRBD1 (5 bases). V dropped 8 bases and J dropped 0 bases, with 10 bases sitting between them. The CDR3 totals 13 residues. Germline-derived CDR1 and CDR2 are MNHEY and SVGAGI.

This clone was detected a few times. The rearrangement links TRBV7-2 to TRBJ2-1, with 9 bases identical to TRBD2. The CDR3 loop spans 15 amino acids. J lost 3 bases, V lost 1 base, and 1 base had no gene match. Looked up from germline, CDR1 is SGHTA and CDR2 is FQGNSA. The CDR3 loop is CASSLGRGGYNEQFF. The CDR3 DNA sequence: TGTGCCAGCAGCTTAGGGCGGGGGGGCTACAATGAGCAGTTCTTC.

This clone was counted a single time. The CDR3 loop is CASGGGGYGYTF. The CDR3, as DNA: TGTGCCAGCGGTGGGGGGGGCTATGGCTACACCTTC. The rearrangement uses TRBV2 and TRBJ1-2, with D possibly matching TRBD1 (5 bases). Germline CDR1 and CDR2: SNHLY and FYNNEI. Trimming stripped 8 bases from V and 4 bases from J, with 11 bases between. This CDR3 has 12 amino acids.